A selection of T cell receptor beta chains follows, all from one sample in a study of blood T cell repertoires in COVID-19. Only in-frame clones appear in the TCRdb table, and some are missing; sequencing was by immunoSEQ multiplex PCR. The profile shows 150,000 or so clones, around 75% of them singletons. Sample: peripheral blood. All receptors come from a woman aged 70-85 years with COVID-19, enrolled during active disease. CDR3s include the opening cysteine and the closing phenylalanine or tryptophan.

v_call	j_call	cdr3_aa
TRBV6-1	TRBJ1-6	CASSDAGSYNSPLHF
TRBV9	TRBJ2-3	CASSVAPGLVADTQYF
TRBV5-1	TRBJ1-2	CASSSGTGVDGYTF
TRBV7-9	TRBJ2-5	CASSLGQGGVLETQYF
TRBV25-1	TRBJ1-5	CASSPGEGSNQPQHF
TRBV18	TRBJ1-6	CASSPSTGGIDSPLHF
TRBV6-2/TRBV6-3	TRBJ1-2	CASSWGHWEYGYTF
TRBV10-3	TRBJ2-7	CAISESNAGYEQYF
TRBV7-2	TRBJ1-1	CASSSLAPTGPRVNTEAFF
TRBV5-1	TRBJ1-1	CASSTRTGMNTEAFF
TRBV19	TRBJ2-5	CASSTGTGNSETQYF
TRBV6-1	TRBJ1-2	CASSEAFRTNYGYTF